A selection of T cell receptor beta chains follows, all from one sample in a study of T cell repertoires in cytomegalovirus infection. TCRdb recomputed calls from the reads with MiXCR, one row per CDR3 protein. The sample shows over 100,000 distinct CDR3 sequences, over 9% of them seen only once. No antigen is known for these receptors. The sequenced material came from PBMCs, sequenced either directly or after in vitro stimulation (not recorded which). These receptors were collected from a human donor in good health (CMV status not recorded). Some clones in this sample may be carry-over from other donors' samples. Both conserved end residues are part of each CDR3. Each record gives: J gene, D gene, V gene, clone size, CDR3 DNA, CDR3 protein. The D gene is left open where the match is weak. Rows give clone size only sometimes, using once, few, many, or a class for an expanded clone.

TRBJ1-1 TRBD1 TRBV10-3 few TGTGCCATCAGTGAGTCAGAGGGGGCTACGAGCACTGAAGCTTTCTTT CAISESEGATSTEAFF
TRBJ1-1 - TRBV6-2/TRBV6-3 - TGTGCCAGCAGTTCCTCGACCACCTCACACACTGAAGCTTTCTTT CASSSSTTSHTEAFF
TRBJ2-1 TRBD2 TRBV7-2 many TGTGCCAGCAGCTTAGGGCTAGCGGGAGGGGACAATGAGCAGTTCTTC CASSLGLAGGDNEQFF
TRBJ2-7 TRBD2 TRBV4-1 medium-sized TGCGCCAGCATCCGTTCGTGCGGACTAGCGGGAGCCACTTCTCTCGAGCAGTACTTC CASIRSCGLAGATSLEQYF
TRBJ2-5 TRBD1 TRBV30 few TGTGCCTGGGGGACAGGGCCTTGGGAGACCCAGTACTTC CAWGTGPWETQYF
TRBJ1-6 TRBD1 TRBV2 many TGTGCCAGCAGCGCACCCGCAGGGGGTAATTCACCCCTCCACTTT CASSAPAGGNSPLHF
TRBJ2-1 - TRBV19 - TGTGCCAGTAGTATTCAAAGCCCCTACAATGAGCAGTTCTTC CASSIQSPYNEQFF
TRBJ2-3 TRBD2 TRBV19 - TGTGCCAGTACGAAGACCCATAGCGGGGCTAGCACAGATACGCAGTATTTT CASTKTHSGASTDTQYF
TRBJ1-2 - TRBV7-9 many TGTGCCAGCAGCCCCTTCGGACGGACCGTCTATGGCTACACCTTC CASSPFGRTVYGYTF
TRBJ2-3 TRBD1 TRBV6-1 many TGTGCCAGCAACTTACAGGGGGTAGGAGATACGCAGTATTTT CASNLQGVGDTQYF
TRBJ1-2 - TRBV6-2/TRBV6-3 - TGTGCCAGCAGTCCTCGTTCGGAGATACGCACCTATAACTATGGCTACACCTTC CASSPRSEIRTYNYGYTF
TRBJ2-1 - TRBV7-3 many TGTGCCAGCAGCCCTTCGACGGGGACCATCAATGAGCAGTTCTTC CASSPSTGTINEQFF
TRBJ2-3 - TRBV5-1 - TGCGCCAGCAAAATAGATACTAGCACAGATACGCAGTATTTT CASKIDTSTDTQYF
TRBJ1-1 - TRBV5-1 few TGCGCCAGCAGCTCGGCGGAGCTTTCTTTTAAGGGCACTGAAGCTTTCTTT CASSSAELSFKGTEAFF
TRBJ2-7 - TRBV4-1 many TGCGCCAGCAGCCAATCAAGGGGTCCCTCCTACGAGCAGTACTTC CASSQSRGPSYEQYF
TRBJ1-2 TRBD1 TRBV6-1 - TGTGCCGGGTGGACAGGGCCCGCCTATGGCTACACCTTC CAGWTGPAYGYTF
TRBJ1-1 - TRBV6-5 - TGTGCCAGCAGTTACGACCGGGGGTACGACACTGAAGCTTTCTTT CASSYDRGYDTEAFF
TRBJ2-7 TRBD2 TRBV5-1 few TGCGCCAGCAGCTTGGGGACTAGTAGCTCCTACGAGCAGTACTTC CASSLGTSSSYEQYF
TRBJ2-5 TRBD2 TRBV28 few TGTGCCAGCAGTTCTCGAAGGGCGGGGGAAGAGACCCAGTACTTC CASSSRRAGEETQYF
TRBJ1-2 - TRBV12-3/TRBV12-4 many TGTGCCAGCAGCCCGGGGCACTATGGCTACACCTTC CASSPGHYGYTF
TRBJ2-3 - TRBV7-3 many TGTGCCAGCAGCTTAAAAGGGACTCCTGGCGCAGATACGCAGTATTTT CASSLKGTPGADTQYF
TRBJ2-4 - TRBV19 many TGTGCCAGTAGTTCCCACAGGGAATCAGGCAAAAACATTCAGTACTTC CASSSHRESGKNIQYF
TRBJ2-5 - TRBV2 - TGTGCCAGCAATAAGAGACAGACACAAGAGACCCAGTACTTC CASNKRQTQETQYF
TRBJ2-3 TRBD1 TRBV6-5 - TGTGCCAGCAGTTACTTAACAGGGGCATCCGCAGATACGCAGTATTTT CASSYLTGASADTQYF
TRBJ1-2 - TRBV2 - TGTGCCAGCAGTGAACCGGGGCTTGGCTATGGCTACACCTTC CASSEPGLGYGYTF
TRBJ1-4 - TRBV7-6 many TGTGCCAGCAGCTTAGATGGGGGGCGCGGTGAAAAACTGTTTTTT CASSLDGGRGEKLFF
TRBJ2-7 TRBD2 TRBV6-1 many TGTGCCAGCAGGGGACTAGCGGGAGACACCGAGCAGTACTTC CASRGLAGDTEQYF
TRBJ2-1 - TRBV5-4 many TGTGCCAGCAGCTTCACGGGAGCGGACAATGAGCAGTTCTTC CASSFTGADNEQFF
TRBJ2-3 - TRBV4-3 many TGCGCCAGCAGCCAAGATCCCGTAACTAACGCCCGGGGGACGCAGTATTTT CASSQDPVTNARGTQYF
TRBJ1-2 - TRBV11-3 - TGTGCCAGCAGCTTAGGGGGTCAGGGAGGCGCTAACTATGGCTACACCTTC CASSLGGQGGANYGYTF
TRBJ2-2 - TRBV7-8 many TGTGCCAGCAGCTTAGGTGCAATCGGGGAGCTGTTTTTT CASSLGAIGELFF
TRBJ1-2 - TRBV20-1 - TGCAGTGCTAGCGCAGGGGCCGGGGGAAGCTACACCTTC CSASAGAGGSYTF
TRBJ2-4 TRBD1 TRBV20-1 - TGCAGTGCTGCCCGGGACAGGTCGGTGGTTCAGTACTTC CSAARDRSVVQYF